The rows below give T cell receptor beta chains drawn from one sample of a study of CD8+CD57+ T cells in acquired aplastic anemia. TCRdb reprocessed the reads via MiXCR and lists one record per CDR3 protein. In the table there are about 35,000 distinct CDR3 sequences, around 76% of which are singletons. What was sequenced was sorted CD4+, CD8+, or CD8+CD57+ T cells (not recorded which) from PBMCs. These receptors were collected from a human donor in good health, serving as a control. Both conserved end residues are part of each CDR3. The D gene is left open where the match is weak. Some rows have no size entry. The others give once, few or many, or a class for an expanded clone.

CDR3: CASSITGTEAFF; DNA: TGTGCCAGCAGTATAACAGGGACTGAAGCTTTCTTT; D: .; size: .; J: TRBJ1-1; V: TRBV25-1
CDR3: CAISESTSGGAIDEQFF; DNA: TGTGCCATCAGTGAGTCGACTAGCGGGGGGGCCATCGATGAGCAGTTCTTC; D: TRBD2; size: .; J: TRBJ2-1; V: TRBV10-3
CDR3: CSARQGIYEQYF; DNA: TGCAGTGCGAGACAGGGAATCTACGAGCAGTACTTC; D: TRBD1; size: few; J: TRBJ2-7; V: TRBV20-1
CDR3: CASSESGRGTEAFF; DNA: TGTGCCAGCAGTGAATCGGGCAGAGGGACTGAAGCTTTCTTT; D: .; size: .; J: TRBJ1-1; V: TRBV2
CDR3: CSASSQDGDRVSETQYF; DNA: TGCAGTGCCAGCAGCCAAGATGGGGACAGGGTGTCCGAGACCCAGTACTTC; D: TRBD1; size: few; J: TRBJ2-5; V: TRBV20-1
CDR3: CSAREDYEQYF; DNA: TGCAGCGCTCGCGAGGACTACGAGCAGTACTTC; D: .; size: .; J: TRBJ2-7; V: TRBV29-1
CDR3: CSGRTANTEAFF; DNA: TGCAGCGGAAGGACAGCGAACACTGAAGCTTTCTTT; D: .; size: .; J: TRBJ1-1; V: TRBV29-1
CDR3: CASSIQGRTEAFF; DNA: TGTGCCAGTAGCATACAGGGGAGGACTGAAGCTTTCTTT; D: TRBD1; size: .; J: TRBJ1-1; V: TRBV19
CDR3: CASSLGWSTYEQYF; DNA: TGTGCCAGCAGCTTGGGATGGAGCACCTACGAGCAGTACTTC; D: .; size: medium-sized; J: TRBJ2-7; V: TRBV5-4
CDR3: CASSMDRTDTQYF; DNA: TGTGCCAGCAGCATGGACAGGACAGATACGCAGTATTTT; D: TRBD1; size: .; J: TRBJ2-3; V: TRBV7-9
CDR3: CATMGTVNSPLHF; DNA: TGTGCCACCATGGGGACAGTTAATTCACCCCTCCACTTT; D: TRBD1; size: .; J: TRBJ1-6; V: TRBV19
CDR3: CAIRSADRASYEQYF; DNA: TGTGCCATCAGGAGCGCAGACAGGGCCTCCTACGAGCAGTACTTC; D: TRBD1; size: .; J: TRBJ2-7; V: TRBV10-3
CDR3: CSASHDLNQPQHF; DNA: TGCAGTGCTAGTCATGACCTCAATCAGCCCCAGCATTTT; D: .; size: .; J: TRBJ1-5; V: TRBV20-1
CDR3: CASSYSRQPNTEAFF; DNA: TGTGCCAGCAGTTACTCGCGGCAGCCGAACACTGAAGCTTTCTTT; D: .; size: .; J: TRBJ1-1; V: TRBV6-5
CDR3: CSAKLANEQFF; DNA: TGCAGTGCCAAACTAGCGAATGAGCAGTTCTTC; D: TRBD2; size: once; J: TRBJ2-1; V: TRBV20-1
CDR3: CSARQGRNTEAFF; DNA: TGCAGCGCAAGACAGGGGAGGAACACTGAAGCTTTCTTT; D: TRBD1; size: .; J: TRBJ1-1; V: TRBV29-1
CDR3: CASSLDQRGETQYF; DNA: TGTGCCAGCAGTCTCGACCAGCGTGGGGAGACCCAGTACTTC; D: .; size: .; J: TRBJ2-5; V: TRBV2
CDR3: CASSQNEKLFF; DNA: TGTGCCAGCAGCCAAAATGAAAAACTGTTTTTT; D: .; size: .; J: TRBJ1-4; V: TRBV25-1
CDR3: CATSAGDTEAFF; DNA: TGTGCCACCAGTGCGGGAGACACTGAAGCTTTCTTT; D: .; size: .; J: TRBJ1-1; V: TRBV24-1
CDR3: CAISDERGPHYNEQFF; DNA: TGTGCCATCAGTGACGAGCGGGGGCCCCACTACAATGAGCAGTTCTTC; D: TRBD2; size: few; J: TRBJ2-1; V: TRBV10-3
CDR3: CATGDPTSGGDVGELFF; DNA: TGTGCCACCGGTGATCCTACTAGCGGGGGGGATGTCGGGGAGCTGTTTTTT; D: TRBD2; size: once; J: TRBJ2-2; V: TRBV24-1
CDR3: CSARAEDSLNYGYTF; DNA: TGCAGTGCTAGAGCGGAGGACAGCCTTAACTATGGCTACACCTTC; D: .; size: once; J: TRBJ1-2; V: TRBV20-1
CDR3: CSARDRNFVDTQYF; DNA: TGCAGTGCCCGGGACAGGAATTTTGTAGATACGCAGTATTTT; D: TRBD1; size: .; J: TRBJ2-3; V: TRBV20-1
CDR3: CASSIGGSEQYF; DNA: TGTGCCAGTAGTATCGGTGGGAGCGAGCAGTACTTC; D: .; size: .; J: TRBJ2-7; V: TRBV19
CDR3: CASSQVKYEQYF; DNA: TGTGCCAGCAGCCAAGTGAAGTACGAGCAGTACTTC; D: .; size: .; J: TRBJ2-7; V: TRBV14
CDR3: CASTITGELFF; DNA: TGTGCCAGCACCATAACCGGGGAGCTGTTTTTT; D: .; size: .; J: TRBJ2-2; V: TRBV6-6
CDR3: CASRGTGGQETQYF; DNA: TGTGCCAGCAGAGGGACAGGGGGCCAAGAGACCCAGTACTTC; D: TRBD1; size: .; J: TRBJ2-5; V: TRBV12-3/TRBV12-4
CDR3: CASSERGPGAYF; DNA: TGTGCCAGCAGTGAACGGGGGCCAGGGGCGTACTTC; D: .; size: .; J: TRBJ2-7; V: TRBV25-1
CDR3: CASSVGLAASYNEQFF; DNA: TGTGCCAGCAGCGTAGGGCTAGCGGCCTCCTACAATGAGCAGTTCTTC; D: TRBD2; size: .; J: TRBJ2-1; V: TRBV7-2
CDR3: CASSRTQYTQYF; DNA: TGTGCCAGCAGCCGAACGCAATATACGCAGTATTTT; D: .; size: .; J: TRBJ2-3; V: TRBV7-2
CDR3: CASSLERADTQYF; DNA: TGTGCCAGCAGCTTAGAACGGGCAGATACGCAGTATTTT; D: .; size: once; J: TRBJ2-3; V: TRBV7-6
CDR3: CASSYSLQGGYGYAF; DNA: TGTGCCAGCAGTTACTCGTTACAGGGAGGCTATGGCTACGCCTTC; D: .; size: .; J: TRBJ1-2; V: TRBV6-5
CDR3: CASLPGHYNSPLHF; DNA: TGTGCCAGCCTACCGGGACACTATAATTCACCCCTCCACTTT; D: .; size: .; J: TRBJ1-6; V: TRBV19
CDR3: CAVRDGNTGELFF; DNA: TGTGCCGTCCGGGACGGTAACACCGGGGAGCTGTTTTTT; D: .; size: many; J: TRBJ2-2; V: TRBV6-4
CDR3: CASSQDGTNSYGYTF; DNA: TGCGCCAGCAGCCAAGACGGGACAAACAGTTATGGCTACACCTTC; D: .; size: .; J: TRBJ1-2; V: TRBV4-1
CDR3: CATSGPFNEQFF; DNA: TGTGCCACCAGTGGCCCATTCAATGAGCAGTTCTTC; D: .; size: .; J: TRBJ2-1; V: TRBV24-1
CDR3: CSVESRAGETQYF; DNA: TGCAGCGTTGAGTCCAGGGCTGGTGAGACCCAGTACTTC; D: .; size: .; J: TRBJ2-5; V: TRBV29-1
CDR3: CASSRQGVNTEAFF; DNA: TGTGCCAGCAGCAGACAGGGCGTAAACACTGAAGCTTTCTTT; D: TRBD1; size: .; J: TRBJ1-1; V: TRBV2
CDR3: CASSTGTSNTGELFF; DNA: TGTGCCAGCAGTACCGGGACATCGAACACCGGGGAGCTGTTTTTT; D: .; size: .; J: TRBJ2-2; V: TRBV6-1
CDR3: CITGLGTEAFF; DNA: TGTATTACAGGGTTAGGGACTGAAGCTTTCTTT; D: .; size: .; J: TRBJ1-1; V: TRBV20-1
CDR3: CASSLQGLAYEQYF; DNA: TGTGCCAGCAGCTTACAGGGACTAGCCTACGAGCAGTACTTC; D: TRBD2; size: .; J: TRBJ2-7; V: TRBV7-2